The 17 T cell receptor beta chains listed next were all sequenced from one sample in a study of blood T cell repertoires in COVID-19 (dated by TCRdb to 2020 to 2022). The method was the immunoSEQ multiplex PCR assay. TCRdb took this table from immuneACCESS and kept in-frame rearrangements with V and J called. Such tables lack part of the clones; where checked against another copy, unresolved V genes explain under half of the gap, and the rest is unexplained. The sample records about 81,000 clones, almost 85% of which are singletons. The ten largest clones capture around 7.2% of the sample. Material for sequencing was peripheral blood. These receptors originate from a human donor in a cohort sampled during active COVID-19.

The V gene is TRBV9, the J gene TRBJ2-7, with D perhaps TRBD2 (6 bases). CDR3 length: 14 amino acids. Germline CDR1 reads SGDLS; CDR2 reads YYNGEE. The V gene lost 0 bases and the J gene lost 6 bases, with 13 bases spanning the gap. In DNA, the CDR3 is TGTGCCAGCAGCGTAGGTAGCGGCGCCTTCGAGCAGTACTTC. Protein: CASSVGSGAFEQYF.

CDR3 sequence reads: CASSLAGGDEQFF. For the CDR3, the DNA is TGTGCCAGCAGCCTAGCGGGGGGGGATGAGCAGTTCTTC. The chain joins TRBV6-5 to TRBJ2-1; TRBD2 agrees at 12 bases. CDR1 is MNHEY and CDR2 is SVGAGI in the germline V gene. V trimming: 6 bases; J trimming: 8 bases; junction bases outside the gene matches: 2. This CDR3 is built from 13 residues.

The V and J genes are TRBV6-5 and TRBJ1-1; D perhaps matches TRBD1 (6 bases). In germline, CDR1 is MNHEY, CDR2 SVGAGI. The length of the CDR3 is 13 residues. Trimming took off 4 bases at V and 3 bases at J, with 9 bases between the two ends. CDR3 bases: TGTGCCAGCAGTTCACAGGGTTACACTGAAGCTTTCTTT. This codes for CASSSQGYTEAFF.

The CDR3 coding sequence is TGTGCCAGCAGCCAAGAGACAGGAAATCAGCCCCAGCATTTT. Its protein is CASSQETGNQPQHF. The V and J genes are TRBV4-2 and TRBJ1-5, with D perhaps TRBD1 (6 bases). This CDR3 spans 14 amino acids. Trimming left V 0 bases short and J 4 bases short, with 7 bases between. Germline-derived CDR1 and CDR2 are LGHNA and YNFKEQ.

The chain has TRBV12-3 or TRBV12-4 and TRBJ2-1, with 7 positions matching TRBD2. V lost 6 bases, J lost 9 bases, and 8 bases stayed unmatched. This CDR3 spans 13 amino acids. This CDR3 reads CASSSSTGGEQFF. CDR3 DNA sequence: TGTGCCAGCAGCTCCTCCACGGGGGGTGAGCAGTTCTTC.

This rearrangement joins TRBV6-2 or TRBV6-3 to TRBJ1-2; a weak D match, TRBD1 (5 bases). With 6 bases removed from V and 2 bases from J, the gap between germline ends came to 16 bases. There are 15 residues in the CDR3. Germline V gene lookup returns CDR1 MNHEY and CDR2 SVGEGT. The CDR3 sequence is CASSKNRGENYGYTF. DNA of the CDR3: TGTGCCAGCAGCAAAAACCGGGGGGAAAACTATGGCTACACCTTC.

V and J are TRBV7-8 and TRBJ1-2; 8 bases are shared with TRBD1. V lost 5 bases, J lost 4 bases, and 3 bases stayed unmatched. This CDR3 region has 13 residues. The germline V gene has CDR1 SGHVS and CDR2 FQNEAQ. CDR3 residues: CASSLQGVYGYTF. Here the CDR3 DNA reads TGTGCCAGCAGCCTACAGGGGGTCTATGGCTACACCTTC.

The CDR3 sequence is CAISAPGGEAYCTF. In DNA form, the CDR3 reads TGTGCCATCAGTGCCCCGGGTGGAGAGGCTTACTGCACCTTC. The J gene is TRBJ1-2, the V gene TRBV10-3, with D unresolved. The CDR3 runs to 14 residues. Germline lookup yields CDR1 ENHRY and CDR2 SYGVKD. V was trimmed by 4 bases and J by 13 bases, leaving 22 bases between them.

This clone turned up a few times. The chain employs TRBV18 and TRBJ1-2; TRBD1 might be the D (5 bases). V gave up 3 bases and J gave up 2 bases, with 10 bases separating them. CDR3 size: 14 residues. Germline CDR1 is KGHSH and CDR2 is LQKENI. CDR3 region: CASSPLDTNYGYTF. The DNA of the CDR3 is TGTGCCAGCTCACCCCTGGACACGAACTATGGCTACACCTTC.

The chain employs TRBV5-6 and TRBJ1-6; weak D call: TRBD1 (5 bases). CDR3 size: 14 residues. The ends were cut back, 4 bases at V and 6 bases at J, with 11 bases in the middle. Germline values: CDR1 SGHDT, CDR2 YYEEEE. The CDR3 is CASSPGFGNSPLHF. CDR3 nucleotide sequence: TGTGCCAGCAGCCCAGGGTTCGGTAATTCACCCCTCCACTTT.

The V and J genes are TRBV21-1 and TRBJ2-7; the D segment call TRBD2 is taken from the table without a DNA check. TRBV21-1 is a pseudogene. CDR3 size: 16 residues. The CDR3 DNA sequence: TGTGCCAGCAGCAAAGCGCGGGGGACACCAGCAGTAGGGCAGTACTTC. This encodes CASSKARGTPAVGQYF.

V and J are TRBV7-9 and TRBJ2-3; 8 bases are shared with TRBD1. V was clipped by 5 bases and J by 4 bases; unmatched bases: 14. The CDR3 length is 17 residues. The V gene's germline CDR1 is SEHNR and CDR2 FQNEAQ (reference sequence). The CDR3 is CASSPSSWYRGADTQYF. CDR3 coding DNA: TGTGCCAGCAGCCCTTCCTCCTGGTACAGGGGGGCAGATACGCAGTATTTT. Full variable domain (missing parts from reference TRBV7-9 and TRBJ2-3): DTGVSQNPRHKITKRGQNVTFRCDPISEHNRLYWYRQTLGQGPEFLTYFQNEAQLEKSRLLSDRFSAERPKGSFSTLEIQRTEQGDSAMYLCASSPSSWYRGADTQYFGPGTRLTVL.

The chain couples TRBV10-3 to TRBJ2-7; 8 bases fit TRBD1. V lost 4 bases and J lost 0; bases outside the gene matches: 2. The CDR3 length is 14 residues. Germline assignment: CDR1 ENHRY and CDR2 SYGVKD. The CDR3 bases are TGTGCCATCAGTGGGGACAGGCTCTCCTACGAGCAGTACTTC. Translation gives CAISGDRLSYEQYF.

V gene TRBV7-2 combines with J gene TRBJ2-7; 9 bases agree with TRBD1. After removal of 2 bases from V and 3 bases from J, the junction contained 5 bases not matched to a gene. Germline CDR1 SGHTA, CDR2 FQGNSA. The CDR3 is made up of 15 amino acids. The CDR3 is CASSLLQGADYEQYF. CDR3 DNA sequence: TGTGCCAGCAGCTTATTACAGGGGGCTGACTACGAGCAGTACTTC.

The J gene is TRBJ2-7, the V gene TRBV13, with a tentative D call TRBD2 (5 bases). Per germline, CDR1 PRHDT and CDR2 FYEKMQ (reference sequence). The CDR3 totals 13 residues. V was shortened by 5 bases and J by 1 base, with 9 bases between the two germline ends. The CDR3 region has the DNA TGTGCCAGCAGCGACCCGGGATCCTACGAGCAGTACTTC. This encodes CASSDPGSYEQYF.

The sample holds one count of this clone. The chain carries TRBV12-3 or TRBV12-4 and TRBJ2-2, with 7 bases aligning to TRBD1. This CDR3 spans 13 amino acids. Trimming took 5 bases from V and 6 from J; bases not matched to a gene: 3. The CDR3 DNA reads TGTGCCAGCAGTACTCAGGGGGCCGGGGAGCTGTTTTTT. This sequence encodes CASSTQGAGELFF.

The V and J genes are TRBV9 and TRBJ2-2; 8 bases are a match to TRBD1. With 3 bases clipped from V and 4 bases from J, the junction kept 8 bases outside the gene matches. The CDR3 length is 16 residues. Germline V CDR1 and CDR2: SGDLS, YYNGEE. The CDR3 DNA is TGTGCCAGCAGCGCGCAGGGGGCGCGGAGCACCGGGGAGCTGTTTTTT. Amino acids: CASSAQGARSTGELFF.